The subject of this entry is one T cell receptor (beta chain). Its antigen is currently unknown. This CDR3 comprises 15 residues. Deletions cut 1 base from V and 0 bases from J, with 6 bases between. Germline CDR1 LNHNV, CDR2 YYDKDF (reference sequence). These data originate in a study of OX40 agonist ivuxolimab in advanced cancers. Turning to the study itself: Aged about 23 to 90 with a mean of roughly 65 years, they were about 83% male. Checkpoint inhibitors had been given previously to approximately 40% of patients.

Findings and limits, study-wide: Expanded clones were, on average, more numerous in CD8+ T cells than in CD4+. The CD4+ and CD8+ T cells in the blood had expanded clonally by week 6 at 0.1 to 3.0 mg/kg.

TCRdb keeps only in-frame clones here, not all; method: immunoSEQ multiplex PCR. This table has 50,000 to 70,000 clones, roughly nine tenths appearing once. V and J are TRBV15 and TRBJ1-4, with a weak D call TRBD1 (5 bases). The TCR originated in an adult with an advanced solid tumor such as melanoma, head and neck, liver or kidney cancer. The sample consisted of CD4+ or CD8+ T cells sorted from blood, taken in a trial of the OX40 agonist ivuxolimab. Here the CDR3 DNA reads TGTGCCACCAGCAGAGTACAGGCAACTAATGAAAAACTGTTTTTT. Amino acid sequence: CATSRVQATNEKLFF.